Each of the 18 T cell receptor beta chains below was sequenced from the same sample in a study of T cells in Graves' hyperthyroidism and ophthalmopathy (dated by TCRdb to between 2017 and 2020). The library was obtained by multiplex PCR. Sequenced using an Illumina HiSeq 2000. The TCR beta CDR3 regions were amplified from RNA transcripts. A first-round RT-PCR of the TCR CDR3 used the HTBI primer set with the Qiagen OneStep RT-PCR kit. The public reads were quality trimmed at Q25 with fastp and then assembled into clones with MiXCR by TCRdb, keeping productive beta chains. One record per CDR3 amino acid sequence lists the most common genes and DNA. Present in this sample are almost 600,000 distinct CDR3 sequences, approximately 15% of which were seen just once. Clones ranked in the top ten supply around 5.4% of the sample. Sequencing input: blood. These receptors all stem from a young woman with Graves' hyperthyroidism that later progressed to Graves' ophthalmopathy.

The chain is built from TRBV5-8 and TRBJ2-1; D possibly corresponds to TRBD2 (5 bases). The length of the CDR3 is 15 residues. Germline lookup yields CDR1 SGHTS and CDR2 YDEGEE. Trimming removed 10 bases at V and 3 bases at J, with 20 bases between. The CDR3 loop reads CAVLAYEGYYNEQFF. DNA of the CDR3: TGTGCCGTATTAGCGTACGAGGGCTACTACAATGAGCAGTTCTTC.

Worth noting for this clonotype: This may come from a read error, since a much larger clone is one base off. The CDR3 DNA reads TGTGCCAGCAGTGACTCGGGACTAGTTGCTGATACGCAGTATTTT. Translating it yields CASSDSGLVADTQYF. The chain combines TRBV27 with TRBJ2-3; TRBD2 matches 8 bases. Germline assignment: CDR1 MNHEY and CDR2 SMNVEV (reference sequence). Unmatched junction bases numbered 10, after V lost 5 bases and J lost 6 bases. The CDR3 runs 15 residues.

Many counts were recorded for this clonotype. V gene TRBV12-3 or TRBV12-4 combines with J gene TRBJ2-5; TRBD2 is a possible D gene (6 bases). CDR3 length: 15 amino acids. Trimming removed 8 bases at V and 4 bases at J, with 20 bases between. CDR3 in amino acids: CASAEYGSRRETQYF. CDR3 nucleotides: TGTGCCAGCGCGGAATACGGGAGTAGAAGAGAGACCCAGTACTTC.

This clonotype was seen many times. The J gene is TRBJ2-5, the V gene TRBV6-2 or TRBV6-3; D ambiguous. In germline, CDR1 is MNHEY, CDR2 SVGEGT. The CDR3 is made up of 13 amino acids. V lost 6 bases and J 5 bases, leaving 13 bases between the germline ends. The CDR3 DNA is TGTGCCAGCAGCCCGCGATCCAAGGAGACCCAGTACTTC. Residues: CASSPRSKETQYF.

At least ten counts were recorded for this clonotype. Here the CDR3 reads CASSLRRKDTEAFF. CDR3 coding DNA: TGTGCCAGCAGCTTACGCCGCAAAGACACTGAAGCTTTCTTT. The chain joins TRBV7-2 to TRBJ1-1; D remains ambiguous. CDR1 and CDR2 (germline): SGHTA, FQGNSA. CDR3 length: 14 residues. Trimming left V 2 bases short and J 3 bases short, with 10 bases between. The full variable domain, rest sourced from reference TRBV7-2 and TRBJ1-1, is GAGVSQSPSNKVTEKGKDVELRCDPISGHTALYWYRQSLGQGLEFLIYFQGNSAPDKSGLPSDRFSAERTGGSVSTLTIQRTQQEDSAVYLCASSLRRKDTEAFFGQGTRLTVV.

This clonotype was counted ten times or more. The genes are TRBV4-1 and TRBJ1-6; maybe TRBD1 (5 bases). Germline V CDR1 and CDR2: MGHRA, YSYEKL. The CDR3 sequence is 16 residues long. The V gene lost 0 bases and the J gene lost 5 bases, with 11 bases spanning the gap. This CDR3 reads CASSQDGADHNSPLHF. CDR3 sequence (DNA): TGCGCCAGCAGCCAAGATGGGGCAGACCATAATTCACCCCTCCACTTT.

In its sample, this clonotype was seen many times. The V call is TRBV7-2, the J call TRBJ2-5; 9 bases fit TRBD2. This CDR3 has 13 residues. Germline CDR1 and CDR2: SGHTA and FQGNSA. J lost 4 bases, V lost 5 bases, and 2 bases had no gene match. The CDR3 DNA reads TGTGCCAGCAGCCTGACTAGCGGAGAGACCCAGTACTTC. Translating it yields CASSLTSGETQYF.

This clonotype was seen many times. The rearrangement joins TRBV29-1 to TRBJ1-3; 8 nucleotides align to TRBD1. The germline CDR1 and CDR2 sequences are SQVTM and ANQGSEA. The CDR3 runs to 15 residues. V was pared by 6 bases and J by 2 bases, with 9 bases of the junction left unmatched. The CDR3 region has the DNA TGCAGCGTGGGGACCTCAGGGGGCCCTGGAAACACCATATATTTT. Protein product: CSVGTSGGPGNTIYF.

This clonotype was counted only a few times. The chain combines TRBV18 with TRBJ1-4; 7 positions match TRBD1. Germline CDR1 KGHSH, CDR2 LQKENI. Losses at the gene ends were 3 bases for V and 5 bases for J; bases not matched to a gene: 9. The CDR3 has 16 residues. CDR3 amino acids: CASSPQGGEVNEKLFF. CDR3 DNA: TGTGCCAGCTCACCTCAGGGGGGAGAGGTGAATGAAAAACTGTTTTTT.

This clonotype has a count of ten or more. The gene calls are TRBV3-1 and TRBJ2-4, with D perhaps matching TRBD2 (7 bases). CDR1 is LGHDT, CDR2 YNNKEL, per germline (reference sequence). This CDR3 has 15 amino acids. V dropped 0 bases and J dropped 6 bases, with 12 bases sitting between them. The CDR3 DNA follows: TGTGCCAGCAGCCAAGATTCGGGGGGCCGAAACATTCAGTACTTC. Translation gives CASSQDSGGRNIQYF.

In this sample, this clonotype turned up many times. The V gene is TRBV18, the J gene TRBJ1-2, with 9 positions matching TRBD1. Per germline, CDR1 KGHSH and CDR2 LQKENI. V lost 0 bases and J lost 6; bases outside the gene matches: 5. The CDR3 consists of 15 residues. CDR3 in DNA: TGTGCCAGCTCACCACCGGGGACAGGGTCAGATGGCTACACCTTC. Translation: CASSPPGTGSDGYTF.

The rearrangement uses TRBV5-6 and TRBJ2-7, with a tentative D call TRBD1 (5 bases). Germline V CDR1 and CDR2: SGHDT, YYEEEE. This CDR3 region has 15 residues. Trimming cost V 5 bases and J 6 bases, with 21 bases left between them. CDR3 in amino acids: CASSFNQGVVGEQYF. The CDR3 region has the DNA TGTGCCAGCAGTTTTAACCAGGGTGTCGTGGGCGAGCAGTACTTC.

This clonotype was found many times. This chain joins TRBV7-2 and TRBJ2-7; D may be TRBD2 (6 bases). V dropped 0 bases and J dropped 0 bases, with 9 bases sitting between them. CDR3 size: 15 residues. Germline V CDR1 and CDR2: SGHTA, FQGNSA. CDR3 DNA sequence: TGTGCCAGCAGCTTAGCCTCGGGGGTCTCCTACGAGCAGTACTTC. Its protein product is CASSLASGVSYEQYF.

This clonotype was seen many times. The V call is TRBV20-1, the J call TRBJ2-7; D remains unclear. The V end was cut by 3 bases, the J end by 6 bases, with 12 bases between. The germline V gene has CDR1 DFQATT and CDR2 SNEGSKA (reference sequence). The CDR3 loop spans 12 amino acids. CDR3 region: CSASRTTLEQYF. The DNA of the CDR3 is TGCAGTGCTAGCCGCACTACTCTCGAGCAGTACTTC.

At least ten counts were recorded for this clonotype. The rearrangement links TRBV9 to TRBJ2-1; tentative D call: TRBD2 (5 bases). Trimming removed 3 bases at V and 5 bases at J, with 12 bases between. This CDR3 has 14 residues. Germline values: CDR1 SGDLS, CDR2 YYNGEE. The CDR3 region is CASSATGIDNEQFF. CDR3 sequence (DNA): TGTGCCAGCAGCGCGACGGGAATCGACAATGAGCAGTTCTTC. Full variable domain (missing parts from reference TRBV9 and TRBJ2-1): DSGVTQTPKHLITATGQRVTLRCSPRSGDLSVYWYQQSLDQGLQFLIQYYNGEERAKGNILERFSAQQFPDLHSELNLSSLELGDSALYFCASSATGIDNEQFFGPGTRLTVL.

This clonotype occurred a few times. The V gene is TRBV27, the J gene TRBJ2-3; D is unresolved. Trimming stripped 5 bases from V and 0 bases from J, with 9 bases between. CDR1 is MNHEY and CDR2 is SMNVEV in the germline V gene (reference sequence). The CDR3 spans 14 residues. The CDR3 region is CASSPLHSTDTQYF. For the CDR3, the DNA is TGTGCCAGCAGTCCGCTCCACAGCACAGATACGCAGTATTTT.

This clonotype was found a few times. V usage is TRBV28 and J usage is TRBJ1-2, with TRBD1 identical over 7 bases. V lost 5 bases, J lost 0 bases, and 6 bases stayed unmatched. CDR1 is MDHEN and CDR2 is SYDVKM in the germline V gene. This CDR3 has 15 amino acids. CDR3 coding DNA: TGTGCCAGCAGTCTCCGGGACAGAACTAACTATGGCTACACCTTC. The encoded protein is CASSLRDRTNYGYTF.

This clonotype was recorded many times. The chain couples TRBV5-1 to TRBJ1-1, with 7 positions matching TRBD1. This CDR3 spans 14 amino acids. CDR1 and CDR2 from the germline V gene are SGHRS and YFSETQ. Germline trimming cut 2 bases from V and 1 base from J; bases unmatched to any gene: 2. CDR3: CASSFTGENTEAFF. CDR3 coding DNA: TGCGCCAGCAGCTTTACAGGGGAGAACACTGAAGCTTTCTTT.